The 26 T cell receptor beta chains in this list originate from one sample, sequenced in a study of T cell repertoires in cytomegalovirus infection. TCRdb called the reads again in MiXCR, with one record for every CDR3 protein. The sample holds approximately 990,000 distinct CDR3 sequences, around 32% seen once. No antigen has been identified for these receptors. The specimen comprised cultured CD8+ T cells from PBMCs, sampled from culture after CMV antigen stimulation. The source of these receptors is a human donor in good health (CMV status not recorded). Some clones in this sample may be carry-over from other donors' samples.

With regard to this clonotype: Since the CDR3 does not end with the conserved phenylalanine or tryptophan, this likely comes from a read error. The CDR3 sequence: CASSPPGKQNQPQHL. Written as DNA, the CDR3 is TGTGCCAGCAGTCCACCAGGGAAACAAAATCAGCCCCAGCATCTT. The chain joins TRBV27 to TRBJ1-5; TRBD1 is a possible D gene (5 bases). The V end was cut by 5 bases, the J end by 4 bases, with 15 bases between. The germline gives CDR1 MNHEY, CDR2 SMNVEV (reference sequence). The CDR3 sequence is 15 residues long.

This clonotype was counted between two and nine times. The CDR3 is CASSSETPADEQYV. CDR3 DNA: TGTGCCAGCAGTTCGGAGACCCCGGCGGACGAGCAGTACGTC. The chain carries TRBV6-2 or TRBV6-3 and TRBJ2-7; D is unresolved. Looked up from germline, CDR1 is MNHEY and CDR2 is SVGEGT. Deletions cut 4 bases from V and 5 bases from J, with 15 bases between. This CDR3 spans 14 amino acids.

The rearrangement uses TRBV7-9 and TRBJ1-6; 7 bases map to TRBD1. This CDR3 is built from 20 residues. V lost 4 bases and J lost 9; bases outside the gene matches: 24. Germline V lookup: CDR1 SEHNR, CDR2 FQNEAQ (reference sequence). DNA of the CDR3: TGTGCCAGCAGCTCCCCAACGCCGACAGGGCCCCACTTTTTTGGTTCACCCCTCCACTTT. Translated, it gives CASSSPTPTGPHFFGSPLHF.

This clonotype has at least ten counts. This rearrangement joins TRBV6-1 to TRBJ2-7, with 9 nucleotides matching TRBD1. Germline CDR1 is MNHNS and CDR2 is SASEGT. The CDR3 is 14 amino acids. Trimming cost V 3 bases and J 4 bases; bases outside gene matches: 4. This chain's CDR3 is CASSDRQGEYEQYV. In nucleotides, the CDR3 is TGTGCCAGCAGTGACCGACAGGGGGAATACGAGCAGTACGTC.

Only a few counts were recorded for this clonotype. The gene calls are TRBV4-1 and TRBJ2-5, with D tentatively TRBD1 (6 bases). V was cut by 4 bases and J by 0 bases, with 15 bases left in between. Germline V CDR1 and CDR2: MGHRA, YSYEKL. The CDR3 extends over 16 amino acids. The CDR3 sequence is CASSLNREFNQETQYF. The DNA of the CDR3 is TGCGCCAGCAGCCTAAACAGGGAATTCAACCAAGAGACCCAGTACTTC.

In the case of this clonotype: A single base separates this from a much larger clone, so it may be a read error. The CDR3 DNA reads as TGTGCCAGCAACTGGCCGGGACAGGGCGGTACCGGGGAGCTGTTTTTT. It specifies CASNWPGQGGTGELFF. The genes are TRBV7-9 and TRBJ2-2, with 9 positions matching TRBD1. V lost 7 bases, J lost 5 bases, and 11 bases stayed unmatched. The CDR3 is 16 amino acids. The germline V gene encodes CDR1 SEHNR and CDR2 FQNEAQ (reference sequence). Full variable domain (remainder filled in from reference TRBV7-9 and TRBJ2-2): DTGVSQNPRHKITKRGQNVTFRCDPISEHNRLYWYRQTLGQGPEFLTYFQNEAQLEKSRLLSDRFSAERPKGSFSTLEIQRTEQGDSAMYLCASNWPGQGGTGELFFGEGSRLTVL.

The J gene is TRBJ2-7, the V gene TRBV2; 7 bases are a match to TRBD2. Germline CDR1 and CDR2: SNHLY and FYNNEI. The CDR3 is 11 residues long. The V gene end was trimmed by 10 bases and the J gene end by 5 bases; junction bases not matched to a gene: 5. The CDR3 coding sequence is TGTGCCACCGCCCGGGGGGACGAGCAGTACGTC. This translates into CATARGDEQYV.

This clonotype has only a few counts. This chain uses TRBV7-9 with TRBJ1-2; D call uncertain. The germline V gene has CDR1 SEHNR and CDR2 FQNEAQ (reference sequence). With 1 base removed from V and 12 bases from J, the gap between germline ends came to 12 bases. This CDR3 comprises 12 residues. DNA of the CDR3: TGTGCCAGCAGCTTAGTCACGGTTCCGGACACCTTC. Residues: CASSLVTVPDTF.

The rearrangement links TRBV20-1 to TRBJ1-4; maybe TRBD1 (6 bases). Per the germline V gene, CDR1 is DFQATT and CDR2 is SNEGSKA (reference sequence). The V gene lost 3 bases and the J gene lost 2 bases, with 16 bases spanning the gap. This CDR3 is built from 16 residues. The CDR3 DNA is TGCAGTGCTAGCCCCTTGAGGGGGGGCACTAATGAAAAACTGTTTTTT. This codes for CSASPLRGGTNEKLFF.

The chain uses TRBV28 and TRBJ2-7, with 8 bases fitting TRBD2. The V and J ends lost 4 bases and 1 base, in that order; junction bases with no gene match: 9. CDR3 length: 16 residues. Germline values: CDR1 MDHEN, CDR2 SYDVKM. The CDR3 coding sequence is TGTGCCAGCAGTTCCTGGACTAGCCCTGGATCCTACGAGCAGTACGTC. It codes for CASSSWTSPGSYEQYV.

The rearrangement uses TRBV5-8 and TRBJ1-2; 9 bases are a match to TRBD1. CDR3 length: 13 residues. Germline V lookup: CDR1 SGHTS, CDR2 YDEGEE. V gave up 10 bases and J gave up 5 bases; unmatched junction bases: 9. CDR3 sequence reads: CAGAPGTGYGYTF. DNA of the CDR3: TGTGCCGGCGCCCCAGGGACAGGGTATGGCTACACCTTC.

This clonotype was observed a handful of times. The chain joins TRBV5-4 to TRBJ2-3; D is ambiguous. Per the germline V gene, CDR1 is SGHNT and CDR2 is YYREEE (reference sequence). Between the trimmed V and J ends, which lost 2 bases and 6 bases, there was a span of 7 bases. The CDR3 extends over 12 amino acids. CDR3 in DNA: TGTGCCAGCAGCTTTGAGAGCGATACGCAGTATTTT. Residues: CASSFESDTQYF.

The genes are TRBV12-3 or TRBV12-4 and TRBJ1-1, with no clear D. This CDR3 spans 13 amino acids. Deletions cut 5 bases from V and 7 bases from J, with 14 bases between. This chain's CDR3 is CASSPPGKGEAFF. The DNA of the CDR3 is TGTGCCAGCAGTCCGCCGGGAAAGGGTGAAGCTTTCTTT.

The J gene is TRBJ2-7, the V gene TRBV20-1, with no clear D. Trimming stripped 0 bases from V and 6 bases from J, with 15 bases between. This CDR3 has 14 residues. Germline CDR1 and CDR2: DFQATT and SNEGSKA (reference sequence). This CDR3 is CSARDVPTLGEQYF. The DNA of the CDR3 is TGCAGTGCTAGAGATGTCCCTACCCTCGGCGAGCAGTACTTC.

A few counts support this clonotype. The chain uses TRBV19 and TRBJ1-1, with no clear D. Deletions cut 3 bases from V and 6 bases from J, with 8 bases between. Germline V gene sequence: CDR1 LNHDA, CDR2 SQIVND (reference sequence). The CDR3 loop spans 12 amino acids. The CDR3 protein is CASSMVGAEAFF. CDR3 in DNA: TGTGCCAGTAGTATGGTCGGGGCTGAAGCTTTCTTT.

This clonotype was counted between two and nine times. The chain recombines TRBV6-1 with TRBJ2-1, with 8 bases matching TRBD2. With 7 bases clipped from V and 7 bases from J, the junction kept 15 bases outside the gene matches. The CDR3 has 16 residues. CDR1 and CDR2 (germline): MNHNS, SASEGT. The CDR3 DNA reads as TGTGCCAGCATTTCCGGGAGGGGAGGGGTGGGAAATGAGCAGTTCTTC. It yields the protein CASISGRGGVGNEQFF.

The chain recombines TRBV20-1 with TRBJ2-1; 7 nucleotides align to TRBD2. Germline CDR1 is DFQATT and CDR2 is SNEGSKA (reference sequence). The length of the CDR3 is 15 residues. The trim removed 1 base at V and 4 bases at J, leaving 7 bases unmatched. In DNA, the CDR3 is TGCAGTGCTAGAGCCGGGGGGACCTTTTACAATGAGCAGTTCTTC. Translating it yields CSARAGGTFYNEQFF.

This clonotype has just a few counts. The CDR3 DNA is TGTGCCAGCAGTTACGGATCCGTGGACAGGCGAGAGAACACTGAAGCTTTCTTT. Translating it yields CASSYGSVDRRENTEAFF. V is TRBV6-2 or TRBV6-3 and J is TRBJ1-1, with 7 positions matching TRBD1. The CDR3 covers 18 residues. V was clipped by 2 bases and J by 1 base; unmatched bases: 13. Germline CDR1 MNHEY, CDR2 SVGEGT.

A few counts support this clonotype. The V call is TRBV7-6, the J call TRBJ2-1; D unclear. Trimming removed 4 bases at V and 7 bases at J, with 17 bases between. CDR3 size: 15 residues. CDR1 is SGHVS and CDR2 is FNYEAQ in the germline V gene. The CDR3 loop reads CASSSGPYGSNEQFF. For the CDR3, the DNA is TGTGCCAGCAGCTCCGGGCCTTACGGATCAAATGAGCAGTTCTTC.

The chain joins TRBV6-2 or TRBV6-3 to TRBJ1-5; TRBD1 matches 7 bases. Germline V lookup: CDR1 MNHEY, CDR2 SVGEGT. The CDR3 loop spans 16 amino acids. With 0 bases clipped from V and 0 bases from J, the junction kept 2 bases outside the gene matches. This chain's CDR3 is CASSYSRTGSNQPQHF. CDR3 in DNA: TGTGCCAGCAGTTACTCCCGGACAGGTAGCAATCAGCCCCAGCATTTT.

V usage is TRBV12-3 or TRBV12-4 and J usage is TRBJ2-1; D gene uncertain. Trimming removed 6 bases from V and 3 bases from J, with 12 bases in between. The CDR3 runs 14 residues. The CDR3 nucleotides are TGTGCCAGCAGGGCGAGTTTAAACTACAATGAGCAGTTCTTC. Residues: CASRASLNYNEQFF.

This clonotype was picked up a small number of times. The chain links TRBV6-1 to TRBJ2-3; 10 bases align to TRBD2. The germline gives CDR1 MNHNS, CDR2 SASEGT. The V segment lost 9 bases and the J segment 9 bases; nucleotides outside the gene matches: 15. CDR3 length: 15 amino acids. CDR3 sequence reads: CASEPSGGVAITQYF. The DNA of the CDR3 is TGTGCCAGTGAGCCCAGCGGGGGGGTAGCCATCACGCAGTATTTT.

The CDR3 reads CASSPLGSNHQYV. CDR3 nucleotide sequence: TGTGCCAGCAGTCCGCTGGGGAGCAACCATCAGTACGTC. The V gene is TRBV27, the J gene TRBJ2-7, with D perhaps TRBD2 (5 bases). The germline V and J ends were trimmed by 5 bases and 10 bases, with 18 bases remaining between them. The CDR3 is 13 amino acids. Germline values: CDR1 MNHEY, CDR2 SMNVEV (reference sequence).

In this sample, this clonotype turned up many times. The germline gene is not matched at one end of the junction; a read error may be the cause. J is TRBJ2-1 and V is TRBV4-1, with no clear D. The CDR3 contains 13 residues. CDR1 and CDR2 from the germline V gene are MGHRA and YSYEKL. The CDR3 DNA reads TGTGCCAGCAGCCAGGACCCATACAATGAGCAGTTCTTC. This codes for CASSQDPYNEQFF.

J is TRBJ1-6 and V is TRBV6-1; possibly TRBD1 for D (5 bases). Per the germline V gene, CDR1 is MNHNS and CDR2 is SASEGT. There are 16 residues in the CDR3. The V and J ends lost 6 bases and 0 bases respectively, with 12 bases between them. The CDR3 protein is CASRQVASSYNSPLHF. The CDR3 DNA follows: TGTGCCAGCAGACAGGTTGCAAGCTCCTATAATTCACCCCTCCACTTT.

Only one count was recorded for this clonotype. V gene TRBV6-1 combines with J gene TRBJ2-1; D ambiguous. This CDR3 region has 15 residues. Per germline, CDR1 MNHNS and CDR2 SASEGT. V lost 5 bases, J lost 5 bases, and 16 bases lay in between. CDR3 in DNA: TGTGCCAGCAGTACCCGCCCGGGCTGGGACAATGAGCAGTTCTTC. Amino acid sequence: CASSTRPGWDNEQFF.